This T cell receptor beta chain is drawn from a study of blood T cell repertoires in COVID-19. Across the whole study: Both acute and convalescent COVID-19 samples were obtained from the United States, Italy and Spain.

Under the authors' procedure: Reference gene primer amplification gave nucleated cell count estimates. The repertoire was sequenced with immunoSEQ multiplex PCR; TCRdb's copy has only in-frame clones and lacks some. The V and J calls and the clone size are those of that table, but D and trimming were determined from the DNA. The sample shows about 69,000 clones, 79% of them seen only once. The CDR3 totals 14 residues. V shed 0 bases and J shed 16 bases, with 20 bases lying between them. Per the germline V gene, CDR1 is SGHTS and CDR2 is YDEGEE. The clonotype was recovered from a man in his 60s with acute or convalescent COVID-19. The chain couples TRBV5-8 to TRBJ1-3; D might be TRBD1 (5 bases). Sample: peripheral blood. The CDR3 DNA is TGTGCCAGCAGCTTGGGTTCAGGGCCATCAGGGATGTATTTT. Protein: CASSLGSGPSGMYF.